This TCR beta chain was obtained from a study of cytomegalovirus exposure and HLA in healthy donors. The primer mix had 60 Vbeta and 13 Jbeta primers. TCRdb's table, derived via immunoSEQ multiplex PCR, lists solely in-frame clones and lacks some. The sample includes about 140,000 clones, 65% to 80% of them seen just once. To note about this clone: One end of the junction is discordant with germline, which a read error may explain.

The CDR3 has 12 amino acids. CDR1 is SEHNR and CDR2 is FQNEAQ in the germline V gene (reference sequence). The sequenced sample was PBMCs. The receptor was isolated from a woman aged 35 to 49 in good health and CMV-seronegative. This sequence joins TRBV7-9 and TRBJ1-2; D uncertain. CDR3 protein: CSSSYAGTGYTF. The CDR3 DNA reads as TGTTCCAGCAGTTACGCAGGAACCGGCTACACCTTC. The variable domain in full, completed from reference TRBV7-9 and TRBJ1-2, reads DTGVSQNPRHKITKRGQNVTFRCDPISEHNRLYWYRQTLGQGPEFLTYFQNEAQLEKSRLLSDRFSAERPKGSFSTLEIQRTEQGDSAMYLCSSSYAGTGYTFGSGTRLTVV.